This T cell receptor beta chain was found in a study of T-cell reconstitution after alpha-beta-depleted transplantation in children. Broader study findings: After transplant, at about two months, alpha-beta T cells were reportedly derived from several hundred expanded graft clones. A year post-transplant, T-cell counts and diversity derived mostly from newly produced T cells. Recipient T cells and thymic progenitors that survived were the source of the high TCRbeta diversity seen at day 60 in some patients.

V was clipped by 4 bases and J by 3 bases, with 15 bases between them. Germline V gene data show CDR1 as LGHNA and CDR2 as YSLEER. The length of the CDR3 is 15 residues. Construction of the TCRbeta library involved unique molecular identifiers. TCRdb processed the PCR reads anew with MiXCR; each CDR3 protein has one entry. Of about 98,000 distinct CDR3 sequences listed, about 22% are singletons. For this clonotype: Its target is unknown.

The clonotype was recovered from a boy aged 2 to 10 with acute lymphoblastic leukemia, due to receive a stem cell transplant. The specimen comprised PBMCs, sampled before TCRalphabeta/CD19-depleted stem cell transplant. The chain recombines TRBV4-3 with TRBJ1-1; D perhaps matches TRBD1 (5 bases). The CDR3 region is CASSRLTTGDTEAFF. In DNA, the CDR3 is TGCGCCAGCAGCCGACTAACGACGGGGGACACTGAAGCTTTCTTT.